This passage covers 7 T cell receptor beta chains from one sample sequenced in a study of T-cell reconstitution after alpha-beta-depleted transplantation in children. The TCRbeta library incorporated unique molecular identifiers. Using its own MiXCR run on the PCR reads, TCRdb lists one record per CDR3 protein. The data show about 240,000 distinct CDR3 sequences, about 25% seen once. This specimen was PBMCs, taken before TCRalphabeta/CD19-depleted stem cell transplant. The receptors come from a girl aged 2-10 years with Fanconi anemia, due to receive a stem cell transplant.

This clonotype showed up many times. The V gene is TRBV12-3 or TRBV12-4, the J gene TRBJ2-5; D is perhaps TRBD2 (5 bases). The CDR3 runs 14 residues. The V end was cut by 3 bases, the J end by 2 bases, with 10 bases between. The CDR3 bases are TGTGCCAGCAGTTTTGACTACACGCAAGAGACCCAGTACTTC. Protein sequence: CASSFDYTQETQYF.

In this sample, this clonotype turned up once. This chain links TRBV20-1 with TRBJ1-1; TRBD1 might be the D (6 bases). Trimming took 3 bases from V and 7 from J, leaving 9 bases between them. This CDR3 comprises 11 residues. CDR1 is DFQATT and CDR2 is SNEGSKA in the germline V gene (reference sequence). In nucleotides, the CDR3 is TGCAGTGCTAGCAGGGGAATTGAAGCTTTCTTT. Its protein product is CSASRGIEAFF.

There are a few counts of this clonotype. V and J are TRBV9 and TRBJ2-3; D gene unclear. Deletions cut 0 bases from V and 12 bases from J, with 20 bases between. The germline gives CDR1 SGDLS, CDR2 YYNGEE. This CDR3 spans 15 amino acids. CDR3 residues: CASSVDHPMFGLQYF. The CDR3 DNA follows: TGTGCCAGCAGCGTAGATCATCCTATGTTCGGGCTACAGTATTTT.

The rearrangement uses TRBV6-5 and TRBJ2-2, with 12 bases identical to TRBD2. The germline gives CDR1 MNHEY, CDR2 SVGAGI. The CDR3 is 18 residues long. The V segment lost 2 bases and the J segment 5 bases; nucleotides outside the gene matches: 9. The CDR3 DNA reads as TGTGCCAGCAGTTACGGGCTAGCGGGGGGGCGTAGGACCGGGGAGCTGTTTTTT. Amino acid sequence: CASSYGLAGGRRTGELFF.

In its sample, this clonotype was seen many times. The rearrangement links TRBV29-1 to TRBJ1-1; maybe TRBD1 (6 bases). V lost 2 bases and J lost 4, with 11 bases in between. This CDR3 has 13 residues. Germline values: CDR1 SQVTM, CDR2 ANQGSEA. The CDR3 bases are TGCAGCGTTGAATTAACAGGGTTCACTGAAGCTTTCTTT. Encoded protein: CSVELTGFTEAFF.

This clonotype showed up many times. The chain uses TRBV25-1 and TRBJ2-5; 9 nucleotides align to TRBD2. The J segment lost 5 bases and the V segment lost 0 bases, leaving 13 bases of the junction unmatched. This CDR3 has 18 residues. Looked up from germline, CDR1 is MGHDK and CDR2 is SYGVNS. CDR3 sequence reads: CASSEYFLTSSGIETQYF. The CDR3 nucleotides are TGTGCCAGCAGTGAATATTTTTTAACGTCTAGCGGGATTGAGACCCAGTACTTC.

The chain couples TRBV5-1 to TRBJ2-7; 9 nucleotides match TRBD2. The V and J ends lost 2 bases and 3 bases, in that order; junction bases with no gene match: 6. The CDR3 has 15 amino acids. The V gene's germline CDR1 is SGHRS and CDR2 YFSETQ. CDR3 sequence: CASSLRAGGIYEQYF. The DNA of the CDR3 is TGCGCCAGCAGCTTACGAGCGGGGGGAATCTACGAGCAGTACTTC.